The sequence of this TCR beta chain was determined in a study of blood T cell repertoires in COVID-19. Study as a whole: Some COVID-19 samples were acute and others convalescent; all came from the United States, Italy and Spain.

The repertoire was sequenced with immunoSEQ multiplex PCR; TCRdb's copy has only in-frame clones and lacks some. The sample lists tens of thousands of clones, 70% to 90% occurring once. Germline lookup yields CDR1 SGHAT and CDR2 FQDESV (reference sequence). With V trimmed by 7 bases and J by 4 bases, 10 bases remained unmatched. The CDR3 consists of 14 residues. The sequencing input was peripheral blood. The clonotype was recovered from an older woman with acute or convalescent COVID-19. The chain couples TRBV11-1 to TRBJ2-7, with 7 nucleotides matching TRBD1. Here the CDR3 DNA reads TGTGCCAGCAACTTCTGGGACAGACCATACGAGCAGTACTTC. Its translation: CASNFWDRPYEQYF.